This T cell receptor (beta chain) appears in the sequencing data of a study of vaccination and CD4 T cells after COVID-19. Study-wide context: In the control cultures, a CEFX pool, an HIV-1 Nef pool, or no peptide was supplied. Overall study results and limits: Only after vaccination were a median 86.3% of convalescents' reactive clones seen.

V shed 1 base and J shed 3 bases, with 13 bases lying between them. The CDR3 is 16 amino acids. CDR1 is SEHNR and CDR2 is FQNEAQ in the germline V gene (reference sequence). Oncomine TCR Beta short-read sequencing was applied to DNA from cultured CD4+ T cells. Cultured CD4+ T cells were the source of extracted genomic DNA. A single record per CDR3 protein comes from TCRdb applying MiXCR to the PCR reads. Seen here are about 7,000 distinct CDR3 sequences, around 34% observed once, and the top ten hold around a third. Comments on this clonotype: Its antigen is not identified.

Treatment here: roughly 10-day PBMC culture with coronavirus spike peptide pools or control peptides (ViraFEST assay). CD4+ T cells of the unexposed donor were collected before the COVID-19 pandemic (2011-2018). Days 3 and 7 were when half the medium was replaced with fresh IL-2 medium. What was sequenced was CD4+ T cells from blood, cultured in vitro. The V and J genes are TRBV7-9 and TRBJ1-5, with D tentatively TRBD1 (5 bases). The TCR comes from a human donor in good health. CDR3 protein: CASSLVSGTDNQPQHF. CDR3 sequence (DNA): TGTGCCAGCAGCTTAGTGTCCGGGACTGACAATCAGCCCCAGCATTTT.